A selection of T cell receptor beta chains follows, all from one sample in a study of cytomegalovirus exposure and HLA in healthy donors. The data were produced by immunoSEQ multiplex PCR, yet TCRdb's version contains in-frame clones alone and is incomplete. Of some 160,000 clones in the sample, nearly 80% were seen once. The sample consisted of PBMCs. The source of these receptors is a woman aged 40-49 years in good health and CMV-seronegative. CDR3s include the opening cysteine and the closing phenylalanine or tryptophan. Each record gives: clone size, V gene, D gene, J gene, CDR3 DNA, CDR3 protein. D genes are given only for firm matches. Not all rows give a size; the values are once, few, many and, for expanded clones, a class.

size: -; V: TRBV28; D: TRBD2; J: TRBJ2-2; DNA: TGTGCCAGCAGTTCCGGGGGGGCCGGGACCGGGGAGCTGTTTTTT; CDR3: CASSSGGAGTGELFF
size: once; V: TRBV5-6; D: -; J: TRBJ2-7; DNA: TGTGCCAGCTCCGGCGGGGCGAGCTCCTACGAGCAGTACTTC; CDR3: CASSGGASSYEQYF
size: -; V: TRBV4-1; D: TRBD1; J: TRBJ2-6; DNA: TGCGCCAGCAGCCACCGGGACAGGGGGCGGTCTGGGGCCAACGTCCTGACTTTC; CDR3: CASSHRDRGRSGANVLTF
size: -; V: TRBV19; D: TRBD1; J: TRBJ2-1; DNA: TGTGCCAGTAGTCCGGGACAGGGAATCAATGAGCAGTTCTTC; CDR3: CASSPGQGINEQFF
size: -; V: TRBV6-5; D: -; J: TRBJ2-1; DNA: TGTGCCAGCAGTAGACTAGGGTCATACAATGAGCAGTTCTTC; CDR3: CASSRLGSYNEQFF
size: -; V: TRBV5-4; D: -; J: TRBJ2-3; DNA: TGTGCCAGCAGTTCCGGGACAAAGAGGTTATCAGATACGCAGTATTTT; CDR3: CASSSGTKRLSDTQYF
size: -; V: TRBV19; D: -; J: TRBJ2-5; DNA: TGTGCCAGTAGTACCCGCGGGGTGTACCAAGAGACCCAGTACTTC; CDR3: CASSTRGVYQETQYF
size: -; V: TRBV10-1; D: TRBD1; J: TRBJ2-7; DNA: TGCGCCAGCAAATCGGGACAGGGACCCTACGAGCAGTACTTC; CDR3: CASKSGQGPYEQYF
size: -; V: TRBV10-1; D: TRBD1; J: TRBJ2-1; DNA: TGCGCCAGCAGTGAAGGGTCGACAGGGGGCAATGAGCAGTTCTTC; CDR3: CASSEGSTGGNEQFF
size: -; V: TRBV9; D: -; J: TRBJ1-2; DNA: TGTGCCAGCAGCGTAGGGGGCAGGTATGGCTACACCTTC; CDR3: CASSVGGRYGYTF
size: -; V: TRBV6-1; D: TRBD2; J: TRBJ2-1; DNA: TGTGCCAGCAGTGATATTGTTCTAGCGGGGGTAAACAATGAGCAGTTCTTC; CDR3: CASSDIVLAGVNNEQFF
size: few; V: TRBV19; D: -; J: TRBJ1-1; DNA: TGTGCCACCAGTGTGACAGAGAACACTGAAGCTTTCTTT; CDR3: CATSVTENTEAFF
size: -; V: TRBV7-8; D: -; J: TRBJ1-1; DNA: TGTGCCAGCAGGTTTTCGGAGTACGGGAACACTGAAGCTTTCTTT; CDR3: CASRFSEYGNTEAFF
size: -; V: TRBV5-1; D: TRBD2; J: TRBJ2-1; DNA: TGCGCCAGCAGCTTGGCCGTTAGCGGGGGAAATGAGCAGTTCTTC; CDR3: CASSLAVSGGNEQFF
size: -; V: TRBV7-9; D: -; J: TRBJ1-3; DNA: TGTGCCAGCAGCTTAAAACAGAACTCTGGAAACACCATATATTTT; CDR3: CASSLKQNSGNTIYF
size: once; V: TRBV7-3; D: TRBD2; J: TRBJ2-7; DNA: TGTGCCAGCAGCACCACCGCGGTACTAGCGGGGGTGCCCTTCTACGAGCAGTACTTC; CDR3: CASSTTAVLAGVPFYEQYF
size: -; V: TRBV11-2; D: -; J: TRBJ2-1; DNA: TGTGCCAGCAGCTTAGAGGGGGCCTGGGTGGCAGTCTACAATGAGCAGTTCTTC; CDR3: CASSLEGAWVAVYNEQFF
size: -; V: TRBV7-9; D: -; J: TRBJ2-1; DNA: TGTGCCAGCAGCCCCAGGGGGGCAGCTTACAATGAGCAGTTCTTC; CDR3: CASSPRGAAYNEQFF
size: -; V: TRBV28; D: -; J: TRBJ1-2; DNA: TGTGCCAGCAGTTTAGGAGCGGGACATAACTATGGCTACACCTTC; CDR3: CASSLGAGHNYGYTF
size: -; V: TRBV6-1; D: -; J: TRBJ2-5; DNA: TGTGCCAGCAGTTCACTCCGGACGGGACATAAGGACTTC; CDR3: CASSSLRTGHKDF
size: -; V: TRBV6-1; D: -; J: TRBJ1-5; DNA: TGTGCCAGCAGCATAACAGGGAGCAATCAGCCCCAGCATTTT; CDR3: CASSITGSNQPQHF
size: few; V: TRBV27; D: TRBD1; J: TRBJ2-5; DNA: TGTGCCAGCAGTTTCCGTGACACAGGGGGCGGTGAGACCCAGTACTTC; CDR3: CASSFRDTGGGETQYF
size: -; V: TRBV19; D: -; J: TRBJ1-6; DNA: TGTGCCAGTAGTAGGTGGTCAGGATATAATTCACCCCTCCACTTT; CDR3: CASSRWSGYNSPLHF
size: -; V: TRBV27; D: TRBD1; J: TRBJ2-6; DNA: TGTGCCAGCAGTCGGACAGGGGCCTCCGGGGCCAACGTCCTGACTTTC; CDR3: CASSRTGASGANVLTF
size: once; V: TRBV5-4; D: TRBD1; J: TRBJ1-2; DNA: TGTGCCAGCAGCCTCGGACAGGGGGCATTCGGAGGCTACACCTTC; CDR3: CASSLGQGAFGGYTF
size: -; V: TRBV2; D: TRBD1; J: TRBJ1-1; DNA: TGTGCCAGCAGTAACGACAGGGGCGACACTGAAGCTTTCTTT; CDR3: CASSNDRGDTEAFF
size: few; V: TRBV5-5; D: -; J: TRBJ1-5; DNA: TGTGCCAGCAGCTTGGTTGTGTCACAAAATCAGCCCCAGCATTTT; CDR3: CASSLVVSQNQPQHF
size: -; V: TRBV6-1; D: -; J: TRBJ2-7; DNA: TGTGCCAGCAGTCCCCAGGTCGGGACCTACGAGCAGTACTTC; CDR3: CASSPQVGTYEQYF
size: once; V: TRBV19; D: TRBD2; J: TRBJ2-1; DNA: TGTGCCAGTAGAGAGCGGGGAAGGGACTACAATGAGCAGTTCTTC; CDR3: CASRERGRDYNEQFF
size: few; V: TRBV6-5; D: TRBD1; J: TRBJ1-5; DNA: TGTGCCAGCAGTGAAAGACAGGGGCATCAGCCCCAGCATTTT; CDR3: CASSERQGHQPQHF
size: -; V: TRBV7-6; D: TRBD2; J: TRBJ2-5; DNA: TGTGCCAGCAGCCCCGGGACTAGCGCTACCCAGTACTTC; CDR3: CASSPGTSATQYF